What follows is one T cell receptor beta chain and its context. This record comes from a study of blood T cell repertoires in COVID-19. Trimming removed 2 bases from V and 0 bases from J, with 15 bases in between. From germline, CDR1 is SGDLS and CDR2 YYNGEE. The CDR3 length is 16 residues. TCRdb's copy holds only in-frame clones and misses some; the assay was immunoSEQ multiplex PCR. Of over 25,000 clones in the sample, 84% were seen once. The clonotype comes from a man in his 70s with active COVID-19. Sequenced: peripheral blood. The chain carries TRBV9 and TRBJ2-7; D unresolved. The CDR3 bases are TGTGCCAGCAGCGTGGGCCCCGACCTAAACTCCTACGAGCAGTACTTC. It specifies CASSVGPDLNSYEQYF.